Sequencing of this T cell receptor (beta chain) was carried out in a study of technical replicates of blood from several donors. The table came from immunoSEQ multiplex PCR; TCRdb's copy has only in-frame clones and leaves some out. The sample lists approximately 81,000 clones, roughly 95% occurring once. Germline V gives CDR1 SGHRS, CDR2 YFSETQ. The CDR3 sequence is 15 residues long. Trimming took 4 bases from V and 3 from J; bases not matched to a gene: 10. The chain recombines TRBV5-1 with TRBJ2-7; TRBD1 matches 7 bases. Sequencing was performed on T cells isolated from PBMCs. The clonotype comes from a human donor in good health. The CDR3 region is CASSQGTAVHYEQYF. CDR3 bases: TGCGCCAGCAGCCAGGGGACAGCTGTACACTACGAGCAGTACTTC.